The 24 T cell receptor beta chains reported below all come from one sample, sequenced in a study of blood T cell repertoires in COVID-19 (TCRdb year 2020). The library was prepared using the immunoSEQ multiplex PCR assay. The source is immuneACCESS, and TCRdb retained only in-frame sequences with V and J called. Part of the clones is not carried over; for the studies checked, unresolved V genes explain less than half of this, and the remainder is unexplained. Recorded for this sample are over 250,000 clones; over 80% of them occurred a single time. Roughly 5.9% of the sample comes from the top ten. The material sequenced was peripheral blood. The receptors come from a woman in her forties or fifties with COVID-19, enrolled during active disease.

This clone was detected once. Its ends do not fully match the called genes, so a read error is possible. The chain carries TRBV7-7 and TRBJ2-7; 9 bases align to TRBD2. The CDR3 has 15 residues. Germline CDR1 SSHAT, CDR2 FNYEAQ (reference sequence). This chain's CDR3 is CASSDPTSGSYEQYF. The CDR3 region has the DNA TGTGCTAGCAGCGATCCGACTAGCGGCTCCTACGAGCAGTACTTC.

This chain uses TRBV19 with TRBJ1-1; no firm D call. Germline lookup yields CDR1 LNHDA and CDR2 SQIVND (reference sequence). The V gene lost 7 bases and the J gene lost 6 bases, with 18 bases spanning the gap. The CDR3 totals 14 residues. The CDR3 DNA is TGTGCCAGTAATACCGCCAGGAGGGTCGCTGAAGCTTTCTTT. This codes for CASNTARRVAEAFF.

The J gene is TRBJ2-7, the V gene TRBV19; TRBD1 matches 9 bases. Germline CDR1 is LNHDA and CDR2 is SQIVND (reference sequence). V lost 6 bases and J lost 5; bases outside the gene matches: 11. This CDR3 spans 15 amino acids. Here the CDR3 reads CASRESGTGTDEQYF. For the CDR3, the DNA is TGTGCCAGTAGGGAGTCCGGGACAGGGACCGACGAGCAGTACTTC.

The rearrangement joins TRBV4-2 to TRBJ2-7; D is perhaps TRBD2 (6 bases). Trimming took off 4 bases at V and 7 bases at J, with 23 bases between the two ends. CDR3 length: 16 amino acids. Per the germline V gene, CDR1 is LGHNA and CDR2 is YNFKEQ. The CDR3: CASSPRSLQGGEEQYF. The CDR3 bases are TGTGCCAGCAGCCCACGCTCTTTGCAGGGAGGAGAAGAGCAGTACTTC.

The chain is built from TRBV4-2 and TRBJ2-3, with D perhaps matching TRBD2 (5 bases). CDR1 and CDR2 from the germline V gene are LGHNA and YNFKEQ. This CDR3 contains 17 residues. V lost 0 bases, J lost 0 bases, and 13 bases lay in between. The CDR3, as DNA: TGTGCCAGCAGCCAAGATTCGCTAGCTGCTAGCACAGATACGCAGTATTTT. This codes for CASSQDSLAASTDTQYF.

The CDR3 nucleotides are TGTGCCAGCAGCGGATCGACAGGAAACACTGAAGCTTTCTTT. Translating gives CASSGSTGNTEAFF. This sequence joins TRBV9 and TRBJ1-1; TRBD1 might be the D (6 bases). The CDR3 totals 14 residues. In germline, CDR1 is SGDLS, CDR2 YYNGEE. Trimming took off 3 bases at V and 2 bases at J, with 11 bases between the two ends.

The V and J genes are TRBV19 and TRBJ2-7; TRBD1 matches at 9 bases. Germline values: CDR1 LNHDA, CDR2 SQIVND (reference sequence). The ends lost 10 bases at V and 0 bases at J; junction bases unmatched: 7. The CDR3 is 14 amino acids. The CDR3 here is CATTRTGASYEQYF. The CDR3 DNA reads TGTGCCACCACCCGGACAGGGGCCTCCTACGAGCAGTACTTC.

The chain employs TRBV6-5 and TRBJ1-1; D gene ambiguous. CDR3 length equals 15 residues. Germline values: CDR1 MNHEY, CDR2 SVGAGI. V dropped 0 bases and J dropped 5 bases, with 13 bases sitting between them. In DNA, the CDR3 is TGTGCCAGCAGTTACTCGAGGGTTTTGAGGACTGAAGCTTTCTTT. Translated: CASSYSRVLRTEAFF.

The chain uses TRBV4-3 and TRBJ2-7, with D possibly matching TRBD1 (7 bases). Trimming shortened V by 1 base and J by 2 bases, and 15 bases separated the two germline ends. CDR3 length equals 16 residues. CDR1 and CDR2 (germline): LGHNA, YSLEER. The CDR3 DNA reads TGCGCCAGCAGCCAAGCTGAGTCAGGGGGGCCCTACGAGCAGTACTTC. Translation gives CASSQAESGGPYEQYF.

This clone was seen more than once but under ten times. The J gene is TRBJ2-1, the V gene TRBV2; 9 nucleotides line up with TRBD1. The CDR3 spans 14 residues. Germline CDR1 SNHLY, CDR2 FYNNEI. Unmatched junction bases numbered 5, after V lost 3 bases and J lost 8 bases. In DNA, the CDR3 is TGTGCCAGCAGTGAGGGACAGGGAAGGGATGAGCAGTTCTTC. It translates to CASSEGQGRDEQFF.

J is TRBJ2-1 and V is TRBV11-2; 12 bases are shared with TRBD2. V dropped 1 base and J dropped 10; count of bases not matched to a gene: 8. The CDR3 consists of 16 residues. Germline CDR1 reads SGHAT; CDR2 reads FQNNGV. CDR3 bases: TGTGCCAGCAGCTTAGGGACTAGCGGGACCGGAGGCGAGCAGTTCTTC. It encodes CASSLGTSGTGGEQFF.

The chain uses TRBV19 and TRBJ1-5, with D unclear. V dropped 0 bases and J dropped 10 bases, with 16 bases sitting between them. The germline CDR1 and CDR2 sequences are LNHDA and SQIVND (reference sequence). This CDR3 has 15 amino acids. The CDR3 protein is CASSIEGSGLAPQHF. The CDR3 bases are TGTGCCAGTAGTATAGAAGGGTCCGGACTGGCCCCCCAGCATTTT.

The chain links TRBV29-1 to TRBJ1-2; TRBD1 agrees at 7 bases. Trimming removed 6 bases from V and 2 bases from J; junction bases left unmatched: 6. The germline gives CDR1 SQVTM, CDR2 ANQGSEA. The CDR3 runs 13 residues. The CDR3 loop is CSVKRQGNYGYTF. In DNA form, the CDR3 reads TGCAGCGTCAAAAGACAGGGAAACTATGGCTACACCTTC.

CDR3 DNA sequence: TGTGCCAGTACCTACGGGGGGCCCCATGTAGGGCGTGAAGCTTTCTTT. Translated, it gives CASTYGGPHVGREAFF. The chain recombines TRBV19 with TRBJ1-1; TRBD1 is a possible D gene (6 bases). Trimming cost V 7 bases and J 7 bases, with 25 bases left between them. Germline lookup yields CDR1 LNHDA and CDR2 SQIVND (reference sequence). CDR3 length equals 16 residues.

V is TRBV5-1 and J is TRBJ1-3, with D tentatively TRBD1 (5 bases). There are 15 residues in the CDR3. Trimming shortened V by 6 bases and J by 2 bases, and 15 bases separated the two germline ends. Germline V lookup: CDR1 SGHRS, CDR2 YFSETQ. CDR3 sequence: CASIIRPGAGNTIYF. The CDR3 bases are TGCGCCAGCATCATTAGGCCGGGGGCTGGAAACACCATATATTTT.

CDR3 sequence: CASSQEAPASGRAPFF. For the CDR3, the DNA is TGCGCCAGCAGCCAAGAGGCTCCCGCTAGCGGGAGGGCGCCCTTCTTC. The chain uses TRBV4-1 and TRBJ2-1; 12 positions agree with TRBD2. This CDR3 has 16 residues. Germline values: CDR1 MGHRA, CDR2 YSYEKL. The V segment lost 0 bases and the J segment 16 bases; nucleotides outside the gene matches: 13.

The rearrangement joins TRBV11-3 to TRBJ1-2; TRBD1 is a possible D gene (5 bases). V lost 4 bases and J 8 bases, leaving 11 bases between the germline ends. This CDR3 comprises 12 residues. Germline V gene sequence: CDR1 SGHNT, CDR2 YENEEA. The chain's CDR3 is CASSWGGEGYTF. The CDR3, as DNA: TGTGCCAGCAGCTGGGGGGGTGAGGGCTACACCTTC.

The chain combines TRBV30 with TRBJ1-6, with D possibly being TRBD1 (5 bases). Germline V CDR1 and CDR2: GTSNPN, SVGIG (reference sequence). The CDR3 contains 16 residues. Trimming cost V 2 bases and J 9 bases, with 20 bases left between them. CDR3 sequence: CAWSSTVGEGSSPLHF. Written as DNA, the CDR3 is TGTGCCTGGAGTTCTACTGTAGGGGAAGGTAGTTCACCCCTCCACTTT.

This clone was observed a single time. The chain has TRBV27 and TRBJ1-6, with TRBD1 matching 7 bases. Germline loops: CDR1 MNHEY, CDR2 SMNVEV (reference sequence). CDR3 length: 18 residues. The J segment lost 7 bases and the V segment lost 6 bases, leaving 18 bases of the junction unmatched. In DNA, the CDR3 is TGTGCCAGCAGCCATGGGAAGGGGCAGGGGGGAAACAATTCACCCCTCCACTTT. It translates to CASSHGKGQGGNNSPLHF.

CDR3 sequence reads: CSVERRDRANQETQYF. The CDR3 coding sequence is TGCAGCGTTGAACGCCGGGACAGGGCCAACCAAGAGACCCAGTACTTC. The chain couples TRBV29-1 to TRBJ2-5; 9 bases agree with TRBD1. Germline-derived CDR1 and CDR2 are SQVTM and ANQGSEA. The CDR3 is 16 amino acids. V was pared by 2 bases and J by 0 bases, with 7 bases of the junction left unmatched.

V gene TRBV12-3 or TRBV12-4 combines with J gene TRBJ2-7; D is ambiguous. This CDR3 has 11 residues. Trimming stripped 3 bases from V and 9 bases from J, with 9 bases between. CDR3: CASSFEAGQYF. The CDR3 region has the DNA TGTGCCAGCAGTTTTGAGGCTGGGCAGTACTTC.

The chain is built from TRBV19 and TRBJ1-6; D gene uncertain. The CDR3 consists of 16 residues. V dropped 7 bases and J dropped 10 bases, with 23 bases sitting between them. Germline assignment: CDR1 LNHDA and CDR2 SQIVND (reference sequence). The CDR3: CASNVLEGHSRSPLHF. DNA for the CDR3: TGTGCCAGTAACGTTCTTGAGGGCCACTCGCGATCACCCCTCCACTTT.

DNA of the CDR3: TGTGCCAGCAGCTCGGACAGGGGCCCGACCTATGGCTACACCTTC. Residues: CASSSDRGPTYGYTF. J is TRBJ1-2 and V is TRBV5-4, with 9 bases identical to TRBD1. Germline V gene lookup returns CDR1 SGHNT and CDR2 YYREEE (reference sequence). With V trimmed by 3 bases and J by 4 bases, 7 bases remained unmatched. CDR3 size: 15 residues.

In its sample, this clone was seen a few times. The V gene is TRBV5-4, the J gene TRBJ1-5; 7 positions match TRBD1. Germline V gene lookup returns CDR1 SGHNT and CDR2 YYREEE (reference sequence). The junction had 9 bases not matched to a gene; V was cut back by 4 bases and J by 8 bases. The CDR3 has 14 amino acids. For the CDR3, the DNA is TGTGCCAGCAGCCGTCAGGGGGGTTGGGAGCCCCAGCATTTT. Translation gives CASSRQGGWEPQHF.